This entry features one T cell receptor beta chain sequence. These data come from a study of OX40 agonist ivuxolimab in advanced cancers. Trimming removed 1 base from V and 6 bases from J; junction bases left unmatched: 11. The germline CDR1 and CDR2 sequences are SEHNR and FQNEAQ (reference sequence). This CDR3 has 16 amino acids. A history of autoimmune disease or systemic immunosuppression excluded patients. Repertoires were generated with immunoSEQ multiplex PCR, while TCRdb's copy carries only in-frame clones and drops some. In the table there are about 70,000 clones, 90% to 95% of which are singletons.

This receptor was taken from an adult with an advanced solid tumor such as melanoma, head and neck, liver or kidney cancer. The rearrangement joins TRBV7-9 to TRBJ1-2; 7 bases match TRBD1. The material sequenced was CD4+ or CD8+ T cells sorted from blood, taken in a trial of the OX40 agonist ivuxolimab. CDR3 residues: CASSLDKRGRGDGYTF. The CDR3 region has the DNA TGTGCCAGCAGCTTAGATAAAAGGGGGCGCGGGGATGGCTACACCTTC.